The 27 T cell receptor beta chains given below trace back to one sample, sequenced in a study of cytomegalovirus exposure and HLA in healthy donors. The PCR made use of 60 Vbeta and 13 Jbeta primers. Clones were sequenced by immunoSEQ multiplex PCR, and TCRdb holds only the in-frame ones, with some missing. This sample's table reports around 57,000 clones. Sequencing was performed on PBMCs. The receptors stem from a woman aged 45-65 years in good health and CMV-seropositive.

This chain links TRBV7-2 with TRBJ1-6; tentative D call: TRBD1 (6 bases). The V and J ends lost 5 bases and 7 bases respectively, with 12 bases between them. Germline V gene sequence: CDR1 SGHTA, CDR2 FQGNSA. This CDR3 has 14 residues. In nucleotides, the CDR3 is TGTGCCAGCAGCGCACTAGACAGGAATTCACCCCTCCACTTT. It codes for CASSALDRNSPLHF.

The chain links TRBV6-5 to TRBJ1-1; D ambiguous. Germline loops: CDR1 MNHEY, CDR2 SVGAGI. The V gene lost 6 bases and the J gene lost 0 bases, with 11 bases spanning the gap. The CDR3 loop spans 14 amino acids. CDR3 nucleotides: TGTGCCAGCAGCGAAAACGGGGTGAACACTGAAGCTTTCTTT. It yields the protein CASSENGVNTEAFF.

The chain employs TRBV7-9 and TRBJ2-3; TRBD2 matches 9 bases. This CDR3 has 17 amino acids. Germline V gives CDR1 SEHNR, CDR2 FQNEAQ (reference sequence). The V segment lost 4 bases and the J segment 2 bases; nucleotides outside the gene matches: 10. The CDR3 loop is CASSSPRASGNTDTQYF. The CDR3 DNA reads TGTGCCAGCAGCTCCCCTCGGGCTAGCGGGAACACAGATACGCAGTATTTT.

The chain employs TRBV5-5 and TRBJ1-6; the match to TRBD1 covers 8 bases. The CDR3 sequence is 14 residues long. Germline lookup yields CDR1 SGHKS and CDR2 YYEKEE (reference sequence). Unmatched junction bases numbered 7, after V lost 4 bases and J lost 10 bases. The CDR3 coding sequence is TGTGCCAGCAGCACACAGGGGGATGGATCACCCCTCCACTTT. It yields the protein CASSTQGDGSPLHF.

This sequence joins TRBV28 and TRBJ1-4; no clear D gene. Germline CDR1 reads MDHEN; CDR2 reads SYDVKM. V dropped 4 bases and J dropped 7 bases, with 13 bases sitting between them. This CDR3 has 14 amino acids. Here the CDR3 reads CASSSTLVSEKLFF. The CDR3 bases are TGTGCCAGCAGTTCCACCCTTGTTAGTGAAAAACTGTTTTTT.

This chain links TRBV4-3 with TRBJ2-1; 8 bases agree with TRBD2. Trimming at V came to 4 bases and at J to 4 bases, leaving 6 bases not matched to a gene. CDR1 is LGHNA, CDR2 YSLEER, per germline. The CDR3 totals 15 residues. CDR3 in amino acids: CASSLPGGSYNEQFF. The CDR3 DNA sequence: TGCGCCAGCAGCCTTCCGGGGGGGAGTTACAATGAGCAGTTCTTC.

This sequence joins TRBV28 and TRBJ1-2, with a tentative D call TRBD1 (5 bases). This CDR3 region has 14 residues. From germline, CDR1 is MDHEN and CDR2 SYDVKM. V lost 2 bases to trimming and J lost 8 bases, with 15 bases between them. The CDR3 is CASSLGQGSRGYTF. The CDR3 region has the DNA TGTGCCAGCAGTTTAGGGCAGGGTTCGAGGGGCTACACCTTC.

The chain combines TRBV6-1 with TRBJ2-2, with D unresolved. The CDR3 is 13 amino acids. Per germline, CDR1 MNHNS and CDR2 SASEGT. Deletions cut 1 base from V and 4 bases from J, with 4 bases between. The CDR3 nucleotides read TGTGCCAGCAGTGAAGACGGCACCGGGGAGCTGTTTTTT. Translating gives CASSEDGTGELFF.

The rearrangement joins TRBV5-1 to TRBJ2-3; TRBD1 might be the D (6 bases). With 2 bases removed from V and 0 bases from J, the gap between germline ends came to 16 bases. CDR3 length: 17 residues. Germline CDR1 and CDR2: SGHRS and YFSETQ. Here the CDR3 reads CASSFDPGARSTDTQYF. Here the CDR3 DNA reads TGCGCCAGCAGCTTCGATCCAGGGGCCCGAAGCACAGATACGCAGTATTTT.

The rearrangement links TRBV6-1 to TRBJ1-5; 7 bases match TRBD1. The germline CDR1 and CDR2 sequences are MNHNS and SASEGT. The CDR3 is 12 residues long. The CDR3 reads CVTRQGGQPQHF. The CDR3, as DNA: TGTGTTACGCGACAGGGAGGTCAGCCCCAGCATTTT.

V gene TRBV2 combines with J gene TRBJ1-2, with 10 bases that match TRBD1. CDR1 is SNHLY, CDR2 FYNNEI, per germline. V dropped 9 bases and J dropped 0; count of bases not matched to a gene: 7. This CDR3 is 15 amino acids long. The CDR3, as DNA: TGTGCCAGTAGGACAGGGGGTCCCTCTAACTATGGCTACACCTTC. It specifies CASRTGGPSNYGYTF.

The chain links TRBV30 to TRBJ1-5, with D unclear. Trimming left V 0 bases short and J 3 bases short, with 15 bases between. This CDR3 spans 16 amino acids. The germline V gene encodes CDR1 GTSNPN and CDR2 SVGIG (reference sequence). CDR3: CAWSVGWGDPNQPQHF. In DNA, the CDR3 is TGTGCCTGGAGTGTAGGGTGGGGAGACCCCAATCAGCCCCAGCATTTT.

The chain joins TRBV18 to TRBJ2-7; D ambiguous. Germline CDR1 is KGHSH and CDR2 is LQKENI. This CDR3 contains 15 residues. V lost 5 bases and J lost 2, with 16 bases in between. CDR3 coding DNA: TGTGCCAGCTCAAAAACGGGTGAGGAAGCCTACGAGCAGTACTTC. Residues: CASSKTGEEAYEQYF. Complete variable domain (other parts from reference TRBV18 and TRBJ2-7): NAGVMQNPRHLVRRRGQEARLRCSPMKGHSHVYWYRQLPEEGLKFMVYLQKENIIDESGMPKERFSAEFPKEGPSILRIQQVVRGDSAAYFCASSKTGEEAYEQYFGPGTRLTVT.

V and J are TRBV2 and TRBJ2-2, with TRBD2 identical over 7 bases. Per germline, CDR1 SNHLY and CDR2 FYNNEI. The CDR3 runs 15 residues. The V gene end was trimmed by 5 bases and the J gene end by 3 bases; junction bases not matched to a gene: 6. CDR3: CASSRLAGDTGELFF. DNA of the CDR3: TGTGCCAGCAGTAGACTAGCAGGAGACACCGGGGAGCTGTTTTTT. The variable domain in full, completed from reference TRBV2 and TRBJ2-2, reads EPEVTQTPSHQVTQMGQEVILRCVPISNHLYFYWYRQILGQKVEFLVSFYNNEISEKSEIFDDQFSVERPDGSNFTLKIRSTKLEDSAMYFCASSRLAGDTGELFFGEGSRLTVL.

The chain carries TRBV5-1 and TRBJ1-1; D is unclear. The germline CDR1 and CDR2 sequences are SGHRS and YFSETQ. The V gene lost 1 base and the J gene lost 3 bases, with 16 bases spanning the gap. The CDR3 runs to 16 residues. The CDR3 sequence is CASSLLGSGVDTEAFF. In DNA form, the CDR3 reads TGCGCCAGCAGCTTGTTAGGGTCCGGGGTGGACACTGAAGCTTTCTTT.

The CDR3 here is CASRSGQWNEKLFF. The CDR3 DNA reads as TGTGCCAGCAGGTCGGGACAGTGGAATGAAAAACTGTTTTTT. V and J are TRBV25-1 and TRBJ1-4; 7 bases line up with TRBD1. The V segment lost 6 bases and the J segment 5 bases; nucleotides outside the gene matches: 6. CDR1 and CDR2 (germline): MGHDK, SYGVNS. This CDR3 has 14 amino acids.

The rearrangement links TRBV5-1 to TRBJ2-4, with 10 nucleotides matching TRBD1. The ends lost 4 bases at V and 7 bases at J; junction bases unmatched: 11. This CDR3 spans 16 amino acids. Germline values: CDR1 SGHRS, CDR2 YFSETQ. The CDR3 DNA is TGCGCCAGCAGCCGGGTCCACCCGGGACAGGGGAACATTCAGTACTTC. Translated, it gives CASSRVHPGQGNIQYF.

According to its frequency, this clone is medium-sized (0.01 to 0.1%). Other DNA variants within this sample encode the same CDR3. J is TRBJ1-4 and V is TRBV6-5, with 7 bases lining up with TRBD1. Trimming at V came to 5 bases and at J to 3 bases, leaving 6 bases not matched to a gene. The CDR3 covers 15 residues. Germline-derived CDR1 and CDR2 are MNHEY and SVGAGI. CDR3 bases: TGTGCCAGCAGTGCCGAGGGGGCAGCTAATGAAAAACTGTTTTTT. Its protein product is CASSAEGAANEKLFF.

The CDR3 sequence: CASQYRTSSYEQYF. For the CDR3, the DNA is TGTGCCAGCCAATACAGGACCAGCTCCTACGAGCAGTACTTC. The V gene is TRBV6-6, the J gene TRBJ2-7, with D perhaps matching TRBD1 (5 bases). This CDR3 is 14 amino acids long. Germline assignment: CDR1 MNHNY and CDR2 SVGAGI (reference sequence). V was trimmed by 8 bases and J by 0 bases, leaving 14 bases between them.

The J gene is TRBJ2-5, the V gene TRBV29-1; 7 nucleotides agree with TRBD2. The CDR3 is made up of 12 amino acids. From germline, CDR1 is SQVTM and CDR2 ANQGSEA. After removal of 7 bases from V and 4 bases from J, the junction contained 6 bases not matched to a gene. This CDR3 reads CSAREGRETQYF. The DNA for the CDR3 is TGCAGCGCTAGGGAGGGGAGAGAGACCCAGTACTTC.

This chain joins TRBV10-1 and TRBJ1-1; no reliable D call. The V gene's germline CDR1 is WNHNN and CDR2 SYGVQD (reference sequence). CDR3 length: 13 amino acids. Trimming took 3 bases from V and 6 from J, leaving 11 bases between them. The CDR3 coding sequence is TGCGCCAGCAGTGATGAGGTTTTCGCTGAAGCTTTCTTT. Its protein product is CASSDEVFAEAFF.

The rearrangement joins TRBV4-1 to TRBJ1-1; D may be TRBD1 (6 bases). Germline V gene data show CDR1 as MGHRA and CDR2 as YSYEKL. The CDR3 loop spans 14 amino acids. V lost 4 bases and J lost 6, with 15 bases in between. Written as DNA, the CDR3 is TGCGCCAGCAGCCCAGAGAGATGGGGGCCTGAAGCTTTCTTT. Its protein product is CASSPERWGPEAFF.

J is TRBJ1-6 and V is TRBV7-8; D is undetermined. The V gene lost 8 bases and the J gene lost 0 bases, with 11 bases spanning the gap. CDR3 length: 15 amino acids. Germline V gene lookup returns CDR1 SGHVS and CDR2 FQNEAQ. In nucleotides, the CDR3 is TGTGCCAGCGTCGAGGAGAGCTCCTATAATTCACCCCTCCACTTT. This translates into CASVEESSYNSPLHF.

The V call is TRBV5-4, the J call TRBJ2-2; 9 bases match TRBD2. This CDR3 has 17 residues. Germline loops: CDR1 SGHNT, CDR2 YYREEE (reference sequence). V lost 0 bases and J lost 4; bases outside the gene matches: 7. DNA for the CDR3: TGTGCCAGCAGCTTGGGAGCGCTAGCGGGATTCACCGGGGAGCTGTTTTTT. Translated, it gives CASSLGALAGFTGELFF.

The rearrangement joins TRBV6-1 to TRBJ1-2; 9 bases are shared with TRBD1. The CDR3 is 14 residues long. V trimming: 6 bases; J trimming: 5 bases; junction bases outside the gene matches: 7. The germline gives CDR1 MNHNS, CDR2 SASEGT. CDR3 nucleotides: TGTGCCAGCAGAGGGACAGGGACGTCTTATGGCTACACCTTC. Translating gives CASRGTGTSYGYTF.

The V gene is TRBV7-7, the J gene TRBJ2-5, with TRBD1 as a possible D gene (6 bases). V dropped 1 base and J dropped 6 bases, with 12 bases sitting between them. CDR3 length equals 14 residues. Germline V gene sequence: CDR1 SSHAT, CDR2 FNYEAQ (reference sequence). The CDR3 reads CASSLGGGTKTQYF. The DNA for the CDR3 is TGTGCCAGCAGCTTAGGAGGGGGTACGAAGACCCAGTACTTC.

This chain uses TRBV7-9 with TRBJ1-2; 7 bases fit TRBD1. Losses at the gene ends were 4 bases for V and 13 bases for J; bases not matched to a gene: 9. The CDR3 is 12 residues long. CDR1 is SEHNR, CDR2 FQNEAQ, per germline (reference sequence). CDR3 DNA: TGTGCCAGCAGCTCCCAACAGGGGCCCCCCACCTTC. Protein product: CASSSQQGPPTF.